These T cell receptor beta chains were read from a single sample in a study of neurological immune-mediated disorders. TCRdb analysed the 5' RACE reads with MiXCR anew, one entry per CDR3 protein. The table lists around 46,000 distinct CDR3 sequences, under 2% of them singletons. The sequencing input was PBMCs. The receptors were gathered from a woman between 40 and 50 years old with multiple sclerosis. Both conserved end residues are part of each CDR3.

V: TRBV18
J: TRBJ2-3
CDR3: CASSPPGDTQYF

V: TRBV20-1
J: TRBJ1-5
CDR3: CSARDVSYSNQPQHF

V: TRBV9
J: TRBJ1-4
CDR3: CASSALGTATTNEKLFF

V: TRBV5-1
J: TRBJ1-1
CDR3: CASYLAPDTEAFF

V: TRBV11-2
J: TRBJ2-3
CDR3: CASSSSTDYTDTQYF

V: TRBV20-1
J: TRBJ1-2
CDR3: CSARGDRGLDGYTF

V: TRBV5-1
J: TRBJ2-3
CDR3: CASSSGEASTDTQYF

V: TRBV7-8
J: TRBJ1-5
CDR3: CASSLGGRDSNQPQHF

V: TRBV29-1
J: TRBJ2-7
CDR3: CSVGPKDTASLEQYF

V: TRBV5-1
J: TRBJ1-1
CDR3: CASSWGGGVNTEAFF

V: TRBV5-1
J: TRBJ2-2
CDR3: CASSPDSSNTGELFF

V: TRBV29-1
J: TRBJ1-2
CDR3: CSVSPPGDGYTF

V: TRBV18
J: TRBJ1-4
CDR3: CASSPQRLTNEKLFF

V: TRBV12-3/TRBV12-4
J: TRBJ1-2
CDR3: CAIYRVGNYGYTF

V: TRBV5-1
J: TRBJ2-3
CDR3: CASSLGGFTDTQYF

V: TRBV5-1
J: TRBJ2-1
CDR3: CASSSGLEAEVNEQFF

V: TRBV4-1
J: TRBJ1-2
CDR3: CASSRLPDRGHNGYTF

V: TRBV7-6
J: TRBJ1-5
CDR3: CASSLGTPLGGQPQHF

V: TRBV3-1
J: TRBJ2-1
CDR3: CASSQGDGPYHEQFF

V: TRBV5-8
J: TRBJ2-6
CDR3: CASGGQGTVLTF

V: TRBV12-3/TRBV12-4
J: TRBJ2-7
CDR3: CASSFSISYEQYF

V: TRBV12-3/TRBV12-4
J: TRBJ1-2
CDR3: CASSLSPYGYTF

V: TRBV29-1
J: TRBJ1-4
CDR3: CSARDSSFEKLFF

V: TRBV5-1
J: TRBJ1-2
CDR3: CASSRLQGANYGYTF

V: TRBV12-3/TRBV12-4
J: TRBJ1-4
CDR3: CASSFRDRDEKLFF

V: TRBV20-1
J: TRBJ2-1
CDR3: CSARRGLEAGEQFF

V: TRBV5-1
J: TRBJ2-7
CDR3: CASSLDGLASYEQYF

V: TRBV20-1
J: TRBJ1-1
CDR3: CSARARDRRREAFF